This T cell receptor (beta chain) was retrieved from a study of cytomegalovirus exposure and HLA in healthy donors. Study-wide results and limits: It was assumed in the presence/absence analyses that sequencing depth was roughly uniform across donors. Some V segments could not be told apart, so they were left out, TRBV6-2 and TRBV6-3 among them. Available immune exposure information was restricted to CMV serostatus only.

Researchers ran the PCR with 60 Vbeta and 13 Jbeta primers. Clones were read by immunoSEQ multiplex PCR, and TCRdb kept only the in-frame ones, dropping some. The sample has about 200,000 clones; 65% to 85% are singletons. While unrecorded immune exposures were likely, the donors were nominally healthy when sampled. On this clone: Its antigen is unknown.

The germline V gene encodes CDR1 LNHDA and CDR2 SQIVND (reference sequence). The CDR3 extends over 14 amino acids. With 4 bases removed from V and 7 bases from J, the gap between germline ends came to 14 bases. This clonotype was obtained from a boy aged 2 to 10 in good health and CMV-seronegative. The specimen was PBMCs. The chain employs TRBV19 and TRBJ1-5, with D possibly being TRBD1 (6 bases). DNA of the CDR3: TGTGCCAGTAGTAGAAACAGGGTCGGGCAGCCCCAGCATTTT. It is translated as CASSRNRVGQPQHF.